The 26 T cell receptor beta chains below come from one sample, sequenced in a study of cytomegalovirus exposure and HLA in healthy donors. Vbeta (60) and Jbeta (13) primers were used in the PCR. The protocol was immunoSEQ multiplex PCR, while the TCRdb copy is restricted to in-frame clones and leaves out a portion. Of roughly 88,000 clones in the sample, about three quarters were seen once. The sample consisted of PBMCs. The receptors here all came from a man aged 25 to 40 in good health and CMV-seropositive.

The V call is TRBV5-1, the J call TRBJ2-7, with TRBD2 matching 14 bases. V trimming: 4 bases; J trimming: 7 bases; junction bases outside the gene matches: 7. CDR3 length equals 15 residues. CDR1 is SGHRS, CDR2 YFSETQ, per germline. The CDR3: CASSGGLAGVWEQYF. CDR3 DNA sequence: TGCGCCAGCAGCGGGGGACTAGCGGGAGTTTGGGAGCAGTACTTC.

This clone was counted a single time. The chain links TRBV9 to TRBJ2-3; 8 bases line up with TRBD2. The CDR3 is made up of 15 amino acids. Germline CDR1 is SGDLS and CDR2 is YYNGEE. The trim removed 0 bases at V and 0 bases at J, leaving 0 bases unmatched. The CDR3 sequence is CASSVVAGSTDTQYF. CDR3 nucleotides: TGTGCCAGCAGCGTAGTAGCGGGGAGCACAGATACGCAGTATTTT.

On this clone itself: Without the conserved terminal phenylalanine or tryptophan, this CDR3 likely stems from a read error. The chain joins TRBV27 to TRBJ2-7; D perhaps matches TRBD1 (5 bases). CDR1 and CDR2 (germline): MNHEY, SMNVEV (reference sequence). CDR3 length: 14 amino acids. Trimming shortened V by 8 bases and J by 2 bases, and 16 bases separated the two germline ends. The DNA for the CDR3 is TGTGCCAGCCGCCCGTCAGGGAACCCCTACGAGCAGTACCTC. It specifies CASRPSGNPYEQYL.

The genes are TRBV9 and TRBJ1-6; 7 nucleotides align to TRBD1. The J segment lost 4 bases and the V segment lost 3 bases, leaving 4 bases of the junction unmatched. CDR3 length: 15 amino acids. The V gene's germline CDR1 is SGDLS and CDR2 YYNGEE. In DNA form, the CDR3 reads TGTGCCAGCAGCGCTACGGGACAGTATAATTCACCCCTCCACTTT. Protein: CASSATGQYNSPLHF.

The V and J genes are TRBV27 and TRBJ2-1, with 11 bases lining up with TRBD1. This CDR3 is built from 14 residues. J lost 10 bases, V lost 6 bases, and 8 bases had no gene match. Germline V gene data show CDR1 as MNHEY and CDR2 as SMNVEV (reference sequence). The CDR3 DNA follows: TGTGCCAGCAGCCACGGACAGGGGGCGCCCGAGCAGTTCTTC. Amino acids: CASSHGQGAPEQFF.

The table lists this clone with a count of one. V and J are TRBV11-2 and TRBJ1-5, with TRBD1 matching over 8 bases. V lost 5 bases and J lost 2; bases outside the gene matches: 2. The CDR3 loop spans 14 amino acids. From germline, CDR1 is SGHAT and CDR2 FQNNGV. CDR3 sequence: CASSPTGGNQPQHF. As DNA, the CDR3 is TGTGCCAGCAGCCCGACAGGGGGCAATCAGCCCCAGCATTTT.

The chain is built from TRBV4-1 and TRBJ1-1, with 8 positions matching TRBD1. Germline V gene sequence: CDR1 MGHRA, CDR2 YSYEKL. This CDR3 is 14 amino acids long. V gave up 2 bases and J gave up 7 bases; unmatched junction bases: 6. For the CDR3, the DNA is TGCGCCAGCAGCCAACACAGGGGGGTGGATGAAGCTTTCTTT. Translation gives CASSQHRGVDEAFF.

This clone was picked up a small number of times. The chain combines TRBV7-9 with TRBJ1-1; D gene ambiguous. V dropped 2 bases and J dropped 4 bases, with 14 bases sitting between them. The germline CDR1 and CDR2 sequences are SEHNR and FQNEAQ (reference sequence). The CDR3 loop spans 15 amino acids. The chain's CDR3 is CASSLRPTRGTEAFF. The CDR3 DNA sequence: TGTGCCAGCAGCTTAAGGCCGACTCGGGGCACTGAAGCTTTCTTT.

This chain connects TRBV5-4 to TRBJ2-7; D possibly corresponds to TRBD1 (6 bases). Trimming took off 4 bases at V and 5 bases at J, with 13 bases between the two ends. Germline loops: CDR1 SGHNT, CDR2 YYREEE (reference sequence). CDR3 size: 13 residues. CDR3 sequence reads: CASSTQGMDEQYV. CDR3 nucleotides: TGTGCCAGCAGCACCCAGGGGATGGACGAGCAGTACGTC.

The genes are TRBV10-3 and TRBJ1-5; a possible D gene is TRBD1 (6 bases). V lost 4 bases to trimming and J lost 5 bases, with 12 bases between them. The length of the CDR3 is 14 residues. The germline V gene encodes CDR1 ENHRY and CDR2 SYGVKD. For the CDR3, the DNA is TGTGCCATCAGTGCGGGGGGCAGGGATCAGCCCCAGCATTTT. This gives the protein CAISAGGRDQPQHF.

The chain joins TRBV6-1 to TRBJ2-5; possibly TRBD1 for D (6 bases). The CDR3 is 15 residues long. The V gene lost 4 bases and the J gene lost 7 bases, with 19 bases spanning the gap. The germline V gene has CDR1 MNHNS and CDR2 SASEGT. The CDR3, as DNA: TGTGCCAGCAGTGCCGAAGTGGGACAAAAAGGGACCCAGTACTTC. This encodes CASSAEVGQKGTQYF.

The genes are TRBV6-5 and TRBJ2-3; 8 positions agree with TRBD1. The germline V gene has CDR1 MNHEY and CDR2 SVGAGI. The ends lost 7 bases at V and 4 bases at J; junction bases unmatched: 10. The CDR3 has 15 residues. CDR3 bases: TGTGCCAGCACCGCGGCAGGGGGCGCGTCAGATACGCAGTATTTT. Amino acid sequence: CASTAAGGASDTQYF.

The chain recombines TRBV4-2 with TRBJ2-1, with D unclear. The V end lost 1 base, the J end lost 7 bases, and 8 bases lay between the germline ends. Germline CDR1 and CDR2: LGHNA and YNFKEQ. The CDR3 runs to 13 residues. CDR3 in DNA: TGTGCCAGCAGCCAAGGTATGAGGAATGAGCAGTTCTTC. Its protein is CASSQGMRNEQFF.

This sequence joins TRBV29-1 and TRBJ2-2; D gene uncertain. In germline, CDR1 is SQVTM, CDR2 ANQGSEA. V shed 4 bases and J shed 10 bases, with 10 bases lying between them. The CDR3 length is 11 residues. As DNA, the CDR3 is TGCAGCGTTGGGGTAGCAAAGGAGCTGTTTTTT. Amino acid sequence: CSVGVAKELFF.

The chain has TRBV19 and TRBJ2-7, with a weak D call TRBD1 (5 bases). CDR3 length: 14 amino acids. CDR1 is LNHDA, CDR2 SQIVND, per germline (reference sequence). The V end was cut by 5 bases, the J end by 7 bases, with 18 bases between. CDR3 region: CASSGAGLSGEQYF. In DNA form, the CDR3 reads TGTGCCAGTAGTGGGGCAGGCCTTTCGGGTGAGCAGTACTTC. Full variable domain (rest looked up from reference TRBV19 and TRBJ2-7): DGGITQSPKYLFRKEGQNVTLSCEQNLNHDAMYWYRQDPGQGLRLIYYSQIVNDFQKGDIAEGYSVSREKKESFPLTVTSAQKNPTAFYLCASSGAGLSGEQYFGPGTRLTVT.

The V call is TRBV28, the J call TRBJ2-7, with 10 positions matching TRBD2. Germline trimming cut 6 bases from V and 0 bases from J; bases unmatched to any gene: 14. Looked up from germline, CDR1 is MDHEN and CDR2 is SYDVKM. This CDR3 spans 18 amino acids. CDR3 sequence reads: CASSYLAGVPFSSYEQYF. Written as DNA, the CDR3 is TGTGCCAGCAGCTACCTAGCGGGAGTCCCTTTCAGCTCCTACGAGCAGTACTTC.

The rearrangement joins TRBV7-2 to TRBJ2-7; maybe TRBD2 (5 bases). The length of the CDR3 is 13 residues. V lost 5 bases, J lost 7 bases, and 15 bases lay in between. Per germline, CDR1 SGHTA and CDR2 FQGNSA. The CDR3 protein is CASSNGLTKEQYF. DNA of the CDR3: TGTGCCAGCAGCAATGGACTGACTAAAGAGCAGTACTTC.

CDR3 sequence (DNA): TGCGCCAGCAGCCAAGCCGGGTACACCGGGGAGCTGTTTTTT. This codes for CASSQAGYTGELFF. This chain connects TRBV4-1 to TRBJ2-2, with D unresolved. The germline V and J ends were trimmed by 1 base and 3 bases, with 6 bases remaining between them. CDR3 size: 14 residues. From germline, CDR1 is MGHRA and CDR2 YSYEKL.

The rearrangement uses TRBV25-1 and TRBJ2-6; tentative D call: TRBD1 (7 bases). With 1 base removed from V and 4 bases from J, the gap between germline ends came to 14 bases. Germline-derived CDR1 and CDR2 are MGHDK and SYGVNS. This CDR3 comprises 17 residues. Here the CDR3 reads CASSESTGAGGANVLTF. In DNA, the CDR3 is TGTGCCAGCAGTGAATCAACAGGGGCGGGGGGGGCCAACGTCCTGACTTTC.

This clone was seen only a few times. The chain is built from TRBV27 and TRBJ1-1; weak D call: TRBD1 (6 bases). Germline V gene data show CDR1 as MNHEY and CDR2 as SMNVEV (reference sequence). This CDR3 region has 14 residues. Trimming cost V 5 bases and J 1 base, with 11 bases left between them. CDR3 in amino acids: CASSQGRTNTEAFF. In DNA form, the CDR3 reads TGTGCCAGCAGTCAGGGGCGGACGAACACTGAAGCTTTCTTT.

The chain has TRBV19 and TRBJ2-1; D perhaps matches TRBD2 (6 bases). CDR1 LNHDA and CDR2 SQIVND come from the germline V gene (reference sequence). The V and J ends lost 2 bases and 7 bases respectively, with 9 bases between them. This CDR3 is built from 13 residues. CDR3 sequence (DNA): TGTGCCAGTAGTATACTAGCGCTTAATGAGCAGTTCTTC. Protein sequence: CASSILALNEQFF. The variable domain in full, completed from reference TRBV19 and TRBJ2-1, reads DGGITQSPKYLFRKEGQNVTLSCEQNLNHDAMYWYRQDPGQGLRLIYYSQIVNDFQKGDIAEGYSVSREKKESFPLTVTSAQKNPTAFYLCASSILALNEQFFGPGTRLTVL.

The chain links TRBV19 to TRBJ1-1; D possibly corresponds to TRBD1 (5 bases). Germline V gene data show CDR1 as LNHDA and CDR2 as SQIVND (reference sequence). The CDR3 totals 15 residues. Trimming removed 1 base from V and 4 bases from J, with 13 bases in between. This chain's CDR3 is CASSIVGAAGTEAFF. The CDR3 DNA sequence: TGTGCCAGTAGTATAGTAGGGGCGGCCGGCACTGAAGCTTTCTTT.

The chain is built from TRBV15 and TRBJ1-1, with TRBD1 matching over 12 bases. This CDR3 is 14 amino acids long. CDR1 is LNHNV, CDR2 YYDKDF, per germline (reference sequence). The V gene end was trimmed by 8 bases and the J gene end by 0 bases; junction bases not matched to a gene: 1. In DNA form, the CDR3 reads TGTGCCACCGGGACAGGGGGCATGAACACTGAAGCTTTCTTT. It yields the protein CATGTGGMNTEAFF.

This clone was detected a few times. The chain carries TRBV7-9 and TRBJ2-7; 8 bases map to TRBD1. In germline, CDR1 is SEHNR, CDR2 FQNEAQ (reference sequence). The CDR3 spans 15 residues. V was pared by 5 bases and J by 1 base, with 7 bases of the junction left unmatched. CDR3 sequence (DNA): TGTGCCAGCAGCCGGACAGGGCTCTCGTCCTACGAGCAGTACTTC. It codes for CASSRTGLSSYEQYF.

The chain joins TRBV27 to TRBJ1-5, with D maybe TRBD1 (6 bases). Germline V gene sequence: CDR1 MNHEY, CDR2 SMNVEV (reference sequence). V lost 4 bases and J 0 bases, leaving 10 bases between the germline ends. The CDR3 sequence is 15 residues long. The CDR3 nucleotides are TGTGCCAGCAGTTCGGACAGAAATAGCAATCAGCCCCAGCATTTT. This translates into CASSSDRNSNQPQHF.

This clone was found a few times. The chain employs TRBV19 and TRBJ2-1, with TRBD2 identical over 7 bases. The germline gives CDR1 LNHDA, CDR2 SQIVND (reference sequence). V lost 6 bases and J lost 4; bases outside the gene matches: 9. This CDR3 has 15 residues. CDR3 nucleotide sequence: TGTGCCAGTAGCCTGACTAGCCGGGGTTACAATGAGCAGTTCTTC. It is translated as CASSLTSRGYNEQFF.